Listed here is a single TCR beta chain. As yet, its antigen is unknown. The data were obtained in a study of cytomegalovirus exposure and HLA in healthy donors. Findings of the study overall: Within an earlier analysis, most TCR beta V segments proved productive either about 90% or about 30% of the time. In a later analysis, a missense DCLRE1C variant was linked to TCR beta V- and J-gene trimming.

The V segment lost 6 bases and the J segment 2 bases; nucleotides outside the gene matches: 4. The CDR3 has 14 residues. The V gene's germline CDR1 is SGHTA and CDR2 FQGNSA. 13 Jbeta primers and 60 Vbeta primers were used for the PCR. Clones were read by immunoSEQ multiplex PCR, and TCRdb kept only the in-frame ones, dropping some. The data show about 38,000 clones, with around three fifths seen just once and around 19% held by the top ten. Sequencing was performed on PBMCs. This chain uses TRBV7-2 with TRBJ2-7; 10 positions match TRBD1. The receptor comes from a man over 45 in good health and CMV-seropositive. The CDR3 reads CASRLTGGTYEQYF. The DNA for the CDR3 is TGTGCCAGCAGACTGACAGGGGGCACCTACGAGCAGTACTTC.